The sequence of this T cell receptor (beta chain) was determined in a study of blood T cells in healthy people across ages. Sample-barcoded 5' priming and a J-beta primer mix drove a second PCR of about 6 to 12 cycles. MiXCR, run by TCRdb on the 5' RACE reads, gives a single entry per CDR3 protein. Among roughly 700,000 distinct CDR3 sequences listed, approximately 49% were seen once. The CDR3 is 16 amino acids. CDR1 is LGHNA and CDR2 is YSLEER in the germline V gene. Sequencing was carried out using blood. The sequence came from a woman aged 60-75 years in good health. V and J are TRBV4-3 and TRBJ2-4, with TRBD2 matching over 11 bases. The DNA end favors TRBJ2-7, so the J call may be wrong. DNA of the CDR3: TGCGCCAGCAGCCAAGATGGAACTAGCGGGAGCTACGAGCAGTACTTC. It is translated as CASSQDGTSGSYEQYF.